A single sample is the source of the 6 T cell receptor beta chains below, sequenced in a study of identical twins (dated by TCRdb to 2015 to 2016). To prepare the library, 5' RACE was applied. TCRdb lists the instrument as Illumina HiSeq 2000. TCRdb passed the public sequencing reads through fastp at Q25 and MiXCR, retaining productive beta sequences. Entries that share a CDR3 protein sequence are merged under the most common genes and DNA. The table for this sample lists hundreds of thousands of distinct CDR3 sequences; more than 6.5% of them were counted only once. The ten largest make up approximately 0.96% of the sample. The same sample was also studied in work on yellow fever vaccine responses in identical twins.

Sequenced input: PBMCs. Receptors originate from a woman aged 18-29 years in good health.

This clonotype appeared many times. The chain carries TRBV3-1 and TRBJ1-2; D gene unclear. The length of the CDR3 is 14 residues. The germline gives CDR1 LGHDT, CDR2 YNNKEL (reference sequence). The ends were cut back, 0 bases at V and 5 bases at J, with 10 bases in the middle. The CDR3 is CASSQDRRRYGYTF. The CDR3 nucleotides read TGTGCCAGCAGCCAAGATCGAAGGAGATATGGCTACACCTTC. Using reference TRBV3-1 and TRBJ1-2 for the parts outside the CDR3, the full variable domain is DTAVSQTPKYLVTQMGNDKSIKCEQNLGHDTMYWYKQDSKKFLKIMFSYNNKELIINETVPNRFSPKSPDKAHLNLHINSLELGDSAVYFCASSQDRRRYGYTFGSGTRLTVV.

This clonotype was detected many times. The rearrangement uses TRBV7-2 and TRBJ2-1, with D perhaps given as TRBD1 or TRBD2 (6 bases each). The CDR3 spans 15 residues. Germline V lookup: CDR1 SGHTA, CDR2 FQGNSA. Trimming cost V 4 bases and J 6 bases, with 16 bases left between them. The CDR3 is CASSSGAGYRNEQFF. CDR3 DNA: TGTGCCAGCAGCTCGGGGGCAGGGTATCGCAATGAGCAGTTCTTC.

This clonotype was recorded many times. This chain connects TRBV29-1 to TRBJ2-4; the match to TRBD1 covers 7 bases. Germline CDR1 reads SQVTM; CDR2 reads ANQGSEA. CDR3 length: 13 residues. The J segment lost 10 bases and the V segment lost 7 bases, leaving 13 bases of the junction unmatched. DNA of the CDR3: TGCAGCGCCCGAGCTTCCGCAGGGGGAATTCAGTACTTC. Translated, it gives CSARASAGGIQYF.

This clonotype was detected ten times or more. The rearrangement uses TRBV20-1 and TRBJ2-7, with no clear D. CDR1 and CDR2 (germline): DFQATT, SNEGSKA (reference sequence). Trimming took 3 bases from V and 6 from J, leaving 9 bases between them. The CDR3 runs to 11 residues. The CDR3 sequence: CSARPGSEQYF. The CDR3 nucleotides are TGCAGTGCTAGGCCGGGTTCCGAGCAGTACTTC.

This clonotype was seen repeatedly, ten times or more. The chain employs TRBV10-3 and TRBJ2-3; D is undetermined. Between the trimmed V and J ends, which lost 7 bases and 5 bases, there was a span of 7 bases. The germline gives CDR1 ENHRY, CDR2 SYGVKD. This CDR3 contains 11 residues. CDR3 sequence (DNA): TGTGCCATCACGTCCGGAGATACGCAGTATTTT. It codes for CAITSGDTQYF.

The sample holds many counts of this clonotype. The CDR3 spells CASSKDRAAADTQYF. The DNA for the CDR3 is TGTGCCAGCAGTAAGGACAGGGCGGCGGCAGATACGCAGTATTTT. This chain links TRBV6-1 with TRBJ2-3, with 8 bases fitting TRBD1. Looked up from germline, CDR1 is MNHNS and CDR2 is SASEGT. The CDR3 sequence is 15 residues long. The V gene end was trimmed by 5 bases and the J gene end by 4 bases; junction bases not matched to a gene: 8.